This TCR beta chain was sequenced during a study of blood T cell repertoires in COVID-19. Study as a whole: There were acute and convalescent COVID-19 samples, and they came from the United States, Italy and Spain. T cells, B-cell-depleted T cells, or PBMCs supplied cDNA or gDNA.

V lost 6 bases, J lost 4 bases, and 4 bases stayed unmatched. This CDR3 has 13 amino acids. In germline, CDR1 is SQVTM, CDR2 ANQGSEA. Sequencing used immunoSEQ multiplex PCR; TCRdb keeps in-frame clones, though not all of them. Altogether about 270,000 clones are present, roughly 86% being singletons, with the ten largest covering around 10%. This clone was found once. Sample: peripheral blood. This receptor was identified in a man aged 35-49 years who had recovered from COVID-19. The chain couples TRBV29-1 to TRBJ2-3; TRBD2 aligns across 10 bases. CDR3 nucleotide sequence: TGCAGCGTGAGCGGGAGGGCCGCAGATACGCAGTATTTT. Protein: CSVSGRAADTQYF.